This TCR beta chain was identified during a study of T cell changes during pregnancy in multiple sclerosis. The CDR3 contains 14 residues. V lost 5 bases and J lost 1; bases outside the gene matches: 2. The germline gives CDR1 MDHEN, CDR2 SYDVKM. The repertoire was sequenced with immunoSEQ multiplex PCR; TCRdb's copy has only in-frame clones and lacks some. The table records 40,000 or so clones, approximately 91% of them present only once. This clone occurred once. This chain connects TRBV28 to TRBJ2-4; 7 bases are a match to TRBD1. This material consisted of CD4+ T cells from peripheral blood mononuclear cells, taken in the third trimester of pregnancy. The clonotype originates from a female donor in good health, enrolled as a control in a pregnancy study. Here the CDR3 reads CASSAGGAKNIQYF. CDR3 DNA: TGTGCCAGCAGTGCAGGGGGTGCCAAAAACATTCAGTACTTC.